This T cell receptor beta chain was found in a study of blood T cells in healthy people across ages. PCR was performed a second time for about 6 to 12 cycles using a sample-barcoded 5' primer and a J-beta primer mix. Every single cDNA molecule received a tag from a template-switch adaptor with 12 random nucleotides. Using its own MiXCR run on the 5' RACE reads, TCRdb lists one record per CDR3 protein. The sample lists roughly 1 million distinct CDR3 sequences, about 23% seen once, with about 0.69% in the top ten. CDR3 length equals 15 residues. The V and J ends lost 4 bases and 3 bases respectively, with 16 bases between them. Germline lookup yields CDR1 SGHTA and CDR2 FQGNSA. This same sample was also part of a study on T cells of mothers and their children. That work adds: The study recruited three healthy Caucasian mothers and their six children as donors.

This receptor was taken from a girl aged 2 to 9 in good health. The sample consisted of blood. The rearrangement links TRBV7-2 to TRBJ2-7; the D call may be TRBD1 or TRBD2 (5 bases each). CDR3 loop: CASSSGTDAFYEQYF. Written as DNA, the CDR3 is TGTGCCAGCAGCTCTGGGACCGACGCGTTCTACGAGCAGTACTTC.